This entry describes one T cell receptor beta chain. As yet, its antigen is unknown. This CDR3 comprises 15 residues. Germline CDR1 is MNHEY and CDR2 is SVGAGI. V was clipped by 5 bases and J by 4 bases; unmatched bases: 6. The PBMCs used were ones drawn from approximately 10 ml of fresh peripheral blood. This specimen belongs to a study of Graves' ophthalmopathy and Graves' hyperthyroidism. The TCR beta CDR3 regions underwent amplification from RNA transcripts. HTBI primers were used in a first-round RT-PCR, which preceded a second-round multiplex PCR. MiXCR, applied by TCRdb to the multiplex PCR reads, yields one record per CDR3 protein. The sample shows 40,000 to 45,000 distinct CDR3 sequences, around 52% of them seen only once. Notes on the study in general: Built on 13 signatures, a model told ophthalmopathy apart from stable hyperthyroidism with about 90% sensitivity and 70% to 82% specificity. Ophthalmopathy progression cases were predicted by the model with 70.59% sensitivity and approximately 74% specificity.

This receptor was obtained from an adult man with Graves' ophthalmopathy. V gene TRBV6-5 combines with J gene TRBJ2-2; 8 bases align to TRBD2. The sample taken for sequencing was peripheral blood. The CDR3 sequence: CASSAERGSTGELFF. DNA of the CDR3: TGTGCCAGCAGTGCTGAGCGGGGGAGCACCGGGGAGCTGTTTTTT.